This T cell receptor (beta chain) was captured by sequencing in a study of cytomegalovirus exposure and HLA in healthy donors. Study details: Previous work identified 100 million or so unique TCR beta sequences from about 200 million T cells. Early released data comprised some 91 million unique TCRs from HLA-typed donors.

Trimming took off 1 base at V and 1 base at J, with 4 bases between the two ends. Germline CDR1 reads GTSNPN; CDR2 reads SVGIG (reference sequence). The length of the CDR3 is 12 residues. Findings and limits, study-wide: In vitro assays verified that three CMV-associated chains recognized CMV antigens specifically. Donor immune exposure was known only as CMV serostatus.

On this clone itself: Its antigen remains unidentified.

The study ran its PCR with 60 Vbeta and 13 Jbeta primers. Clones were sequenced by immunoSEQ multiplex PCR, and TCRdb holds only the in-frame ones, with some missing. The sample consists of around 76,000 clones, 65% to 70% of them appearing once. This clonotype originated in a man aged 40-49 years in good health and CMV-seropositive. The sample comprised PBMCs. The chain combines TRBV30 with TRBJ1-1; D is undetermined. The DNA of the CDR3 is TGTGCCTGGAGTGGGCAGAACACTGAAGCTTTCTTT. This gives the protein CAWSGQNTEAFF.